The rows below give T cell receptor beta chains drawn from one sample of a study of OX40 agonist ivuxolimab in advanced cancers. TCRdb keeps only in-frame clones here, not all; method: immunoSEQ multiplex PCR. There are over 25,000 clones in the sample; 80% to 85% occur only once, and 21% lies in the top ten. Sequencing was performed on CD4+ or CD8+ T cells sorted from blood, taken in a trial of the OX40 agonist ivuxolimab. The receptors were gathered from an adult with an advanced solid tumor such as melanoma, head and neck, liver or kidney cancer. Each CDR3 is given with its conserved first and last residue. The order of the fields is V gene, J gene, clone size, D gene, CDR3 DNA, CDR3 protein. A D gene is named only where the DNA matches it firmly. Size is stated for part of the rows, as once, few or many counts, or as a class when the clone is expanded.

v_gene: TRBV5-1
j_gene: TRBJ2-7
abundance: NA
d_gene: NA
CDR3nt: TGCGCCAGCAGCTTGGCCCCTGGAGGAGGGGAGCAGTACTTC
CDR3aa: CASSLAPGGGEQYF

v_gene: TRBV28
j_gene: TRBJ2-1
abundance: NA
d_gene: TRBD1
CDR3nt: TGTGCCAGCACCCCAGAGACAGGGGGCTACAATGAGCAGTTCTTC
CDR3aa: CASTPETGGYNEQFF

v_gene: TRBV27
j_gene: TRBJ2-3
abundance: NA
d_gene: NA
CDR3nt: TGTGCCAGCAGTTTATCGAGAGGGCTCCCCACAGATACGCAGTATTTT
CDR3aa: CASSLSRGLPTDTQYF

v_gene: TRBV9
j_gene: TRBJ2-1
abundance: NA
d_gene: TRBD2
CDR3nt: TGTGCCAGCAGCGAGCGACTAGCGGGAGGTGACAATGAGCAGTTCTTC
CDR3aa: CASSERLAGGDNEQFF

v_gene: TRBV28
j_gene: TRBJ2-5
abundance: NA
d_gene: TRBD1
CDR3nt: TGTGCCAGCAGTTTCCCCGACAGGGAGAACCGCAGAGAGACCCAGTACTTC
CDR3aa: CASSFPDRENRRETQYF

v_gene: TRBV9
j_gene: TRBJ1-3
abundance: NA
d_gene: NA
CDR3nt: TGTGCCAGCAGCCCCTCGGGGGCCTCTGGAAACACCATATATTTT
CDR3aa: CASSPSGASGNTIYF

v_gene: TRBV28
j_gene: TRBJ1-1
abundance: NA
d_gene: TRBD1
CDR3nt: TGTGCCAGCAGTTTAGGGACAGGGGGCATAACTGAAGCTTTCTTT
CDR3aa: CASSLGTGGITEAFF

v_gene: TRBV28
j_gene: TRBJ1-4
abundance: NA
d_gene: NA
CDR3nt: TGTGCCAGCAGTTTAAGGCAGATCCGTAGTGAAAAACTGTTTTTT
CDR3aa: CASSLRQIRSEKLFF

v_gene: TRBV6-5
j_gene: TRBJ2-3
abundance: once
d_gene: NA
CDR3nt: TGTGCCAGCAGTTACTCTGGGGGCGGGACAAGAGATACGCAGTATTTT
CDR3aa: CASSYSGGGTRDTQYF

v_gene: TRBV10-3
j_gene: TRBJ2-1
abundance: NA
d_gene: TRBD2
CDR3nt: TGTGCCATCAGCGGGACTAGCTGGACCAATGAGCAGTTCTTC
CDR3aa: CAISGTSWTNEQFF

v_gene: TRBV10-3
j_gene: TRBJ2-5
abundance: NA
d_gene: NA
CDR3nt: TGTGCCATCAGTGAGTCGAGAAGGGCAGTCCAAGAGACCCAGTACTTC
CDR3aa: CAISESRRAVQETQYF

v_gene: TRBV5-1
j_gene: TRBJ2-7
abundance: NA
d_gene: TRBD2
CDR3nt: TGCGCCAGCAGCTTGGGACTAGCGAACGAGCAGTACTTC
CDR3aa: CASSLGLANEQYF

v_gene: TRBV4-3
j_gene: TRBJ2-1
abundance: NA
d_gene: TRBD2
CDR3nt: TGCGCCAGCAGCCAAAATCTAGCGGGGCAATTGTCGAATGAGCAGTTCTTC
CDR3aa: CASSQNLAGQLSNEQFF

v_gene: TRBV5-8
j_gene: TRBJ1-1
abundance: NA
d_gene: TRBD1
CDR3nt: TGTGCCAGCAGCTTGGGGGAGGGGGCGGTCACTGAAGCTTTCTTT
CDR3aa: CASSLGEGAVTEAFF

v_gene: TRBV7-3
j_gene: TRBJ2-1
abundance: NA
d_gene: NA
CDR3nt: TGTGCCAGCAGCTTAACACTAGTGAATGAGCAGTTCTTC
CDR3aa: CASSLTLVNEQFF

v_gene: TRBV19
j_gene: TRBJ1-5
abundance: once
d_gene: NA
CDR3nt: TGTGCCAGTAGTACCCTCCAAGGGATTAGCAATCAGCCCCAGCATTTT
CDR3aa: CASSTLQGISNQPQHF

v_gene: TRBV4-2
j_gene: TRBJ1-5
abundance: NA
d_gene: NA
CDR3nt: TGTGCCAGCAGCCATACGAACGGGGGCGCGGGCCAGCCCCAGCATTTT
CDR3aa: CASSHTNGGAGQPQHF

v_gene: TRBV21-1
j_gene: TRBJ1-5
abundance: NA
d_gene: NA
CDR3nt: TGTGCCAGCAGCAATAATTGGGAAGGGCAGCCCCAGCATTTT
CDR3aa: CASSNNWEGQPQHF

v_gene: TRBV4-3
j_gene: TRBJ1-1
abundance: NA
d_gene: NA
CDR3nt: TGCGCCAGCAGCCAAGATTTGGGGACCGGCTCGTCTGGTGAAGCTTTCTTT
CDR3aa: CASSQDLGTGSSGEAFF

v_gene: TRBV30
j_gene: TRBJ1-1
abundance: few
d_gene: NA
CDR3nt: TGTGCCTGGAGGCCTATGAACACTGAAGCTTTCTTT
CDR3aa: CAWRPMNTEAFF

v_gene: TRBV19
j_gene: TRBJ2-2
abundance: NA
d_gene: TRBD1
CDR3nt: TGTGCCAGTAGTCCCGACAGGGGGTTGGCCGGGGAGCTGTTTTTT
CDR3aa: CASSPDRGLAGELFF

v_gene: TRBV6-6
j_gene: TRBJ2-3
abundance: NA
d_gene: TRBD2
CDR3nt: TGTGCCAGCAGCCCCCAGGCGGGGGGCCTAGATACGCAGTATTTT
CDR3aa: CASSPQAGGLDTQYF

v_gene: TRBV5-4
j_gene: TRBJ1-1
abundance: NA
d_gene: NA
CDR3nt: TGTGCCAGCAGCTTGGGGGACAAGAACACTGAAGCTTTCTTT
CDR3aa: CASSLGDKNTEAFF

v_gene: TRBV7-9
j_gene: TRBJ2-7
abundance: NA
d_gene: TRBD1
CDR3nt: TGTGCCAGCAGCTTAGCGACGGGACAGCACTACGAGCAGTACTTC
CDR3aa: CASSLATGQHYEQYF

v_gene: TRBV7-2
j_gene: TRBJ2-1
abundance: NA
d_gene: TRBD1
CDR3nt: TGTGCCAGCAGCTGGGGGGACAGGGCTTACAATGAGCAGTTCTTC
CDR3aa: CASSWGDRAYNEQFF

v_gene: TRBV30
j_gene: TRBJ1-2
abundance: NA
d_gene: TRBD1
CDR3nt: TGTGCCTGGAGCAGAACCGGGACAGGGTCTCCTGATGGCTACACCTTC
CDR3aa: CAWSRTGTGSPDGYTF

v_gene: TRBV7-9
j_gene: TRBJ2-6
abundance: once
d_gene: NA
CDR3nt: TGTGCCAGCTCCCCTAATGGGGGAAACGGGGCCAACGTCCTGACTTTC
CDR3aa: CASSPNGGNGANVLTF

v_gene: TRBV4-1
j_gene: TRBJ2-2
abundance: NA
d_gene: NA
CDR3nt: TGCGCCAGCAGTCAATCAATCCCGAACACCGGGGAGCTGTTTTTT
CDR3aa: CASSQSIPNTGELFF

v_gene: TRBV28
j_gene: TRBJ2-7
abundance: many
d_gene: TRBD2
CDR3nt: TGTGCCAGCAAGGGCGGGAGGGTTGAGCAGTACTTC
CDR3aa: CASKGGRVEQYF

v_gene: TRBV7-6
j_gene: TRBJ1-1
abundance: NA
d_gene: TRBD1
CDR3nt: TGTGCCAGCAGCATAGGACAGGGAGGTACTGAAGCTTTCTTT
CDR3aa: CASSIGQGGTEAFF

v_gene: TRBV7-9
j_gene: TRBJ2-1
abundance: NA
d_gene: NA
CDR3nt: TGTGCCAGCAGCTTAGTGTCTAGACCGAGCACCAATGAGCAGTTCTTC
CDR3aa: CASSLVSRPSTNEQFF

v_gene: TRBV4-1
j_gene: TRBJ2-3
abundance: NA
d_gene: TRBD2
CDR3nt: TGCGCCAGCAGCGTATCCGGGACTAGCGGTACAGATACGCAGTATTTT
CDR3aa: CASSVSGTSGTDTQYF

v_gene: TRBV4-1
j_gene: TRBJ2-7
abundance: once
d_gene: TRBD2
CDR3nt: TGCGCCAGCAGCCAAGATTCAGCGGGAGGCTCCTACGAGCAGTACTTC
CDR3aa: CASSQDSAGGSYEQYF

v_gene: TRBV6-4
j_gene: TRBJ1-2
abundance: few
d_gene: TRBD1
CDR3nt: TGTGCCAGCAGTGACTCGCCCGACAGGGCTGGTGGCTACACCTTC
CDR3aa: CASSDSPDRAGGYTF

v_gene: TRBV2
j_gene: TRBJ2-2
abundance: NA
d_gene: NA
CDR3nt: TGTGCCAGCATGGGGGGTCCCGGGGAGCTGTTTTTT
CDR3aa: CASMGGPGELFF

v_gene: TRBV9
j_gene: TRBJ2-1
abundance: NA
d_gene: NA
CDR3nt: TGTGCCAGCGAGCGTAGATCGGGGAGCTCCTACAATGAGCAGTTCTTC
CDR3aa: CASERRSGSSYNEQFF

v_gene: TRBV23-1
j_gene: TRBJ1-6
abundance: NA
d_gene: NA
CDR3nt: TGCGCCGGTCCTAGTTGGAATTCACCCCTCCACTTT
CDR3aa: CAGPSWNSPLHF

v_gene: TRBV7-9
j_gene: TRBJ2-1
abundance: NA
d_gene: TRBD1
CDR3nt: TGTGCCAGCAGCCAACCAGGGACAGGGATCTGGAGTGAGCAGTTCTTC
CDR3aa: CASSQPGTGIWSEQFF

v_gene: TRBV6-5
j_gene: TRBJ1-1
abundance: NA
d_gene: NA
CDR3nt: TGTGCCAGCAGTCCCGGACAGATGAACACTGAAGCTTTCTTT
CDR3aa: CASSPGQMNTEAFF

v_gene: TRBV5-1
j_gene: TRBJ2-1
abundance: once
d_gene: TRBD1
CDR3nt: TGCGCCAGCAGCTGGGGGACAGCGAATGAGCAGTTCTTC
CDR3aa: CASSWGTANEQFF

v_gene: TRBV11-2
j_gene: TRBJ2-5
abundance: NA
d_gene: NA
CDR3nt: TGTGCCAGCAGCTTAGGATACTCGGGGAACCAAGAGACCCAGTACTTC
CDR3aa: CASSLGYSGNQETQYF

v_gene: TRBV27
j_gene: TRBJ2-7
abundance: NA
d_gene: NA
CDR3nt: TGTGCCAGCAGTGGCTACGAGCAGTACTTC
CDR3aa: CASSGYEQYF

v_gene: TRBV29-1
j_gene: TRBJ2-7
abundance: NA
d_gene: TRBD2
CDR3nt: TGCAGCGTTGAGTTAGCGGGAGAGAGCTCCTACGAGCAGTACTTC
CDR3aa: CSVELAGESSYEQYF

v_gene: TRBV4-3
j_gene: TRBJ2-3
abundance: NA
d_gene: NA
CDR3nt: TGCGCCAGCAGCCAGATGGGTGGGAGGGGGGTAACAGATACGCAGTATTTT
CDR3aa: CASSQMGGRGVTDTQYF

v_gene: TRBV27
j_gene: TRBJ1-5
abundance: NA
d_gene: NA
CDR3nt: TGTGCCAGCACCTTAACCCGGAAGAATCAGCCCCAGCATTTT
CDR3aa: CASTLTRKNQPQHF

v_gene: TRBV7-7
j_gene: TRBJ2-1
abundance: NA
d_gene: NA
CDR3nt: TGTGCCAGCAGCTTAAATCGGGGCAATGAGCAGTTCTTC
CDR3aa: CASSLNRGNEQFF

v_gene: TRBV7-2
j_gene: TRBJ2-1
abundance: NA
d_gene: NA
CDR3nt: TGTGCCAGCAGCCCGATAGCGGCCCCAAGCTCCTACAATGAGCAGTTCTTC
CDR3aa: CASSPIAAPSSYNEQFF

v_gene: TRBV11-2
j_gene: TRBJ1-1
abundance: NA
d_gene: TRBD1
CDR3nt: TGTGCCAGCAGCATCCGGACAGGTCTTGCTGAAGCTTTCTTT
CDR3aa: CASSIRTGLAEAFF

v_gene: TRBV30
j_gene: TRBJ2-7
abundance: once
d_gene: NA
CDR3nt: TGTGCCTGGAGTGTGGGGTTGAGCTACGAGCAGTACTTC
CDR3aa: CAWSVGLSYEQYF

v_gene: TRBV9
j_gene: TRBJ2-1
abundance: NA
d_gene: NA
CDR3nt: TGTGCCAGCAGCGTAGGGGTGAGCTCCTACAATGAGCAGTTCTTC
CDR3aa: CASSVGVSSYNEQFF